This T cell receptor (beta chain) stems from a study of cytomegalovirus exposure and HLA in healthy donors. Broader study findings: Common viral pathogens seemed, in a later analysis, to connect with several of the most significant clusters. HLA alleles were associated with around 17,000 TCR beta sequences in a later analysis at 0.05 false discovery rate. Most CMV-associated TCR beta chains were later found to appear HLA-restricted. For TCR beta chains, V- and J-gene trimming was later linked to a missense DCLRE1C variant.

Germline V lookup: CDR1 MNHNY, CDR2 SVGAGI (reference sequence). The CDR3 totals 16 residues. PCR employed 60 Vbeta and 13 Jbeta primers. Here immunoSEQ multiplex PCR was the method, and the copy in TCRdb shows in-frame clones only, minus some. The table lists roughly 170,000 clones, 77% of them singletons. About this clone itself: What it recognizes is unknown. One end of the junction is discordant with germline, which a read error may explain. Other nucleotide sequences in the sample specify the same CDR3.

Sequencing used PBMCs. This TCR derives from a woman aged 30 to 39 in good health and CMV-seropositive. This sequence joins TRBV6-6 and TRBJ1-1; perhaps TRBD1 as D (5 bases). CDR3 in amino acids: CASSWIGVGTNTEAFF. Here the CDR3 DNA reads TGTGCCAGCAGTTGGATAGGGGTTGGGACTAACACTGAAGCCTTCTTT.